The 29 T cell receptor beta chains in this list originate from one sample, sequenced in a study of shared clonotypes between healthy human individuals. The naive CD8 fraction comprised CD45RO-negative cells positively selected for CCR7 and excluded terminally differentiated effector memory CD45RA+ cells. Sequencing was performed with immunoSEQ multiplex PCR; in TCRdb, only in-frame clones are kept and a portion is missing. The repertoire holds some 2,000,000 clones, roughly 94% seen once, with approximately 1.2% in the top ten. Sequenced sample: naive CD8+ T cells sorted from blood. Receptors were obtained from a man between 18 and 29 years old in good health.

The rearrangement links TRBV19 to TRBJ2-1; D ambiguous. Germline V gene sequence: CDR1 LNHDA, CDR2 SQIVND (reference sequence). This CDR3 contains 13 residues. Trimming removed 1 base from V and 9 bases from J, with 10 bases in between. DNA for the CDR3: TGTGCCAGTAGTATAGCCCCCCCAGGTGAGCAGTTCTTC. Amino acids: CASSIAPPGEQFF.

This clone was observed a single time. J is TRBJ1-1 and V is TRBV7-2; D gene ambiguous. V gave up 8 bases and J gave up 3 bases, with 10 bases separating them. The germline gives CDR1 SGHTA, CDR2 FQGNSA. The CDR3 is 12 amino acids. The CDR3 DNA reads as TGTGCCAGCCGCTGGGGTCACACTGAAGCTTTCTTT. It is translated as CASRWGHTEAFF.

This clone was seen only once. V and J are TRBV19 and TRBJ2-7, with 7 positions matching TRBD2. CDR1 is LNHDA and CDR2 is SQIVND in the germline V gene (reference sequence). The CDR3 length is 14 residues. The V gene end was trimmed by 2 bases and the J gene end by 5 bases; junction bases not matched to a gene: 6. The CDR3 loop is CASSIWEGHNEQYF. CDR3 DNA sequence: TGTGCCAGTAGTATATGGGAGGGTCATAACGAGCAGTACTTC.

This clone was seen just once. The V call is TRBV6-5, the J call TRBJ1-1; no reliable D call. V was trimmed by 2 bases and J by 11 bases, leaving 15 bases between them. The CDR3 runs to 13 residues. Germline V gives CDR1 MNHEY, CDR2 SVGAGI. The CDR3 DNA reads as TGTGCCAGCAGTTACGGTCCAGGCCTAGTGGCTTTCTTT. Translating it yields CASSYGPGLVAFF.

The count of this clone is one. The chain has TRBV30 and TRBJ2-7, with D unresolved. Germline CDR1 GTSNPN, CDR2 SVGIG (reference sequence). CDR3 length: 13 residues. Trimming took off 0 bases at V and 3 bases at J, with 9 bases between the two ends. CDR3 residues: CAWSVGLGYEQYF. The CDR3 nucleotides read TGTGCCTGGAGTGTTGGGCTAGGCTACGAGCAGTACTTC. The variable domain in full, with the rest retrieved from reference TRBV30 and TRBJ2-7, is SQTIHQWPATLVQPVGSPLSLECTVEGTSNPNLYWYRQAAGRGLQLLFYSVGIGQISSEVPQNLSASRPQDRQFILSSKKLLLSDSGFYLCAWSVGLGYEQYFGPGTRLTVT.

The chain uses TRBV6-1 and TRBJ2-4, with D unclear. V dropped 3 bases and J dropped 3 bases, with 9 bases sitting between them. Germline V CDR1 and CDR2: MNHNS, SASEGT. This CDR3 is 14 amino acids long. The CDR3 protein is CASSEFIGKNIQYF. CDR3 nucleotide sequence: TGTGCCAGCAGTGAGTTTATCGGCAAAAACATTCAGTACTTC.

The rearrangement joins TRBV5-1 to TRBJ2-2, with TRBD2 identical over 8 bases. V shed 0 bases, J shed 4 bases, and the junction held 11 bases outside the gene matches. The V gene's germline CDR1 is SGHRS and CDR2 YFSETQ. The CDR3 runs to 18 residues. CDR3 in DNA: TGCGCCAGCAGCTTGGAGGGTAGCGGGACTTTAAGCACCGGGGAGCTGTTTTTT. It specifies CASSLEGSGTLSTGELFF.

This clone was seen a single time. The CDR3 loop reads CASSLAGRTGEDQPQHF. The CDR3, as DNA: TGTGCCAGCAGCTTAGCGGGGAGGACAGGGGAGGATCAGCCCCAGCATTTT. V is TRBV7-6 and J is TRBJ1-5, with 9 bases lining up with TRBD1. The trim removed 0 bases at V and 5 bases at J, leaving 8 bases unmatched. The CDR3 has 17 amino acids. In germline, CDR1 is SGHVS, CDR2 FNYEAQ.

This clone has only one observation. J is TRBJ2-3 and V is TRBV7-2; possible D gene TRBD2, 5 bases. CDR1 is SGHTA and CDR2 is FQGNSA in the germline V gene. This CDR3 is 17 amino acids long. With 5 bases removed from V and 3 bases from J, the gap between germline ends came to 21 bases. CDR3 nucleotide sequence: TGTGCCAGCAGCCTCTATCAGGACTTCCCGATGACAGATACGCAGTATTTT. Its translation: CASSLYQDFPMTDTQYF. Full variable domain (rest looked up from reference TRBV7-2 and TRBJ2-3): GAGVSQSPSNKVTEKGKDVELRCDPISGHTALYWYRQSLGQGLEFLIYFQGNSAPDKSGLPSDRFSAERTGGSVSTLTIQRTQQEDSAVYLCASSLYQDFPMTDTQYFGPGTRLTVL.

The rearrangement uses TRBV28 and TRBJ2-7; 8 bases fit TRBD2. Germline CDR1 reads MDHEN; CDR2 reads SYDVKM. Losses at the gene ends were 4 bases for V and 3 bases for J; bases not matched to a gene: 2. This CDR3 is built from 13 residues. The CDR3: CASSSGLVYEQYF. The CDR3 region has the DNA TGTGCCAGCAGTTCGGGACTAGTCTACGAGCAGTACTTC.

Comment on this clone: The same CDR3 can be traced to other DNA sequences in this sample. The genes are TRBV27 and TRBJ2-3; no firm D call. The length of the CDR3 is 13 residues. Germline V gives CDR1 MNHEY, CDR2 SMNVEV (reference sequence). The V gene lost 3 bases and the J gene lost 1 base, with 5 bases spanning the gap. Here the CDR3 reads CASSLVGTDTQYF. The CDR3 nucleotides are TGTGCCAGCAGTTTGGTCGGCACAGATACGCAGTATTTT.

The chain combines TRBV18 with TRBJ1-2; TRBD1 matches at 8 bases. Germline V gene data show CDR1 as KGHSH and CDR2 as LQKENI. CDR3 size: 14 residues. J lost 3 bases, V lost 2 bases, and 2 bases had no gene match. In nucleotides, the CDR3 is TGTGCCAGCTCACCAACGACAGGGGACTATGGCTACACCTTC. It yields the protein CASSPTTGDYGYTF.

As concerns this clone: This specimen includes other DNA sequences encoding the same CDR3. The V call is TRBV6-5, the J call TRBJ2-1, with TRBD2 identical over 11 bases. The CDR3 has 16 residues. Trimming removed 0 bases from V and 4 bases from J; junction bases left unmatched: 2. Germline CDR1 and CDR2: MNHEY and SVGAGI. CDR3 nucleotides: TGTGCCAGCAGTTACTCGACTAGCGGGAAGTACAATGAGCAGTTCTTC. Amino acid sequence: CASSYSTSGKYNEQFF.

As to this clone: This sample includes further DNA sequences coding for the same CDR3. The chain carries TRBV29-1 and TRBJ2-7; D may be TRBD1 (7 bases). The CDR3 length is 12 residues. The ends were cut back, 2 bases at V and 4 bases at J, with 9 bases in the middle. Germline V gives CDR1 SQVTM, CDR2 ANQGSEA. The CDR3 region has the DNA TGCAGCGTTGAACAGGGGGGATACGAGCAGTACTTC. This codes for CSVEQGGYEQYF.

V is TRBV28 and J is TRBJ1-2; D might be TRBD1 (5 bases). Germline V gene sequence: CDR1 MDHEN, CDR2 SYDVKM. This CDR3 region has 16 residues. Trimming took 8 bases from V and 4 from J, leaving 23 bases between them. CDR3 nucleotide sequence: TGTGCCAGCGACTCCGGACAATTAGGGCAGATCTATGGCTACACCTTC. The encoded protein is CASDSGQLGQIYGYTF.

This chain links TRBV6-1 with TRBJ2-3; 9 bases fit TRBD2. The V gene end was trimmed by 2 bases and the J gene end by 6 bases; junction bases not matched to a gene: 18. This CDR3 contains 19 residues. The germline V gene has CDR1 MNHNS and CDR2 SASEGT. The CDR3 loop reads CASSEWRALAGTLSDTQYF. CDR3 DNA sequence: TGTGCCAGCAGTGAATGGAGGGCCCTAGCGGGGACGTTGTCGGATACGCAGTATTTT.

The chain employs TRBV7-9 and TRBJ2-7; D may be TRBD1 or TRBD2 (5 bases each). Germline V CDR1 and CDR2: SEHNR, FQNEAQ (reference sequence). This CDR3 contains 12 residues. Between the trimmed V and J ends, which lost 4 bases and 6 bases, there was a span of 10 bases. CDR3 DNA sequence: TGTGCCAGCAGCTCCATCGGGACCGAGCAGTACTTC. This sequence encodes CASSSIGTEQYF.

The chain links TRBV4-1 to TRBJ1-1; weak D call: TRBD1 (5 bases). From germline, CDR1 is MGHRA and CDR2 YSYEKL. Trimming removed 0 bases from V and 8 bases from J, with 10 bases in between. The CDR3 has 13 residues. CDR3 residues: CASSQEEQEEAFF. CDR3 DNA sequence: TGCGCCAGCAGCCAAGAGGAACAGGAGGAAGCTTTCTTT.

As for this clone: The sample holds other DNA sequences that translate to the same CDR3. CDR3 loop: CASSQAGGGDTQYF. The CDR3 nucleotides are TGCGCCAGCAGCCAAGCAGGGGGAGGAGATACGCAGTATTTT. The V gene is TRBV4-1, the J gene TRBJ2-3; a weak D match, TRBD1 (7 bases). V dropped 1 base and J dropped 5 bases, with 10 bases sitting between them. The germline V gene has CDR1 MGHRA and CDR2 YSYEKL. The CDR3 contains 14 residues.

The CDR3 DNA follows: TGTGCCACCAGCAGAGTACGCAGGGAGATTGGCCAAGAGACCCAGTACTTC. It yields the protein CATSRVRREIGQETQYF. This chain connects TRBV15 to TRBJ2-5, with D tentatively TRBD1 or TRBD2 (5 bases each). CDR3 length: 17 residues. Trimming shortened V by 1 base and J by 1 base, and 16 bases separated the two germline ends. Germline CDR1 is LNHNV and CDR2 is YYDKDF (reference sequence).

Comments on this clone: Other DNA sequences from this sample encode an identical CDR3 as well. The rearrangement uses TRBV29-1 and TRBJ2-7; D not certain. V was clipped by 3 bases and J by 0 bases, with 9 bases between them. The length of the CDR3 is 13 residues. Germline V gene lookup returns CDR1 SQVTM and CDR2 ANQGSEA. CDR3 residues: CSVEEGPSYEQYF. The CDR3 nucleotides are TGCAGCGTTGAGGAAGGACCCTCCTACGAGCAGTACTTC.

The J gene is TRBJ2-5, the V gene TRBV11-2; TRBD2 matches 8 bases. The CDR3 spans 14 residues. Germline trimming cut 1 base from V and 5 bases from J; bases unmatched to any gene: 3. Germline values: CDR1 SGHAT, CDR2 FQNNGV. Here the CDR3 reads CASSLAGGFETQYF. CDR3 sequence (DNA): TGTGCCAGCAGCTTAGCGGGGGGGTTCGAGACCCAGTACTTC.

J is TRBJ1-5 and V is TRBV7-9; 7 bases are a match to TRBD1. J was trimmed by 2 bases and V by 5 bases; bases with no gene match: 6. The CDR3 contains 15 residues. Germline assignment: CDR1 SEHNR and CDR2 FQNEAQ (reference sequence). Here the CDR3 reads CASSPGDSRNQPQHF. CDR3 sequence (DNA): TGTGCCAGCAGCCCAGGGGACAGTCGCAATCAGCCCCAGCATTTT.

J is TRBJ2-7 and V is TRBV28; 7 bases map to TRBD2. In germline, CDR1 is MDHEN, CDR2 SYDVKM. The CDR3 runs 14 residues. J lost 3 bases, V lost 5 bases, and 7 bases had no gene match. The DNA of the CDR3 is TGTGCCAGCAGTGGGAGGGTCCCCAGCTACGAGCAGTACTTC. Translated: CASSGRVPSYEQYF.

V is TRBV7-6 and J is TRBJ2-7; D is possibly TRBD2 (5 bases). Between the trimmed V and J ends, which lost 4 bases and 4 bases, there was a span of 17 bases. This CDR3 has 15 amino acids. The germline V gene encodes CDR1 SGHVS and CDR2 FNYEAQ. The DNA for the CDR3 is TGTGCCAGCAGCTCAGAACGGGGAACTCCTTACGAGCAGTACTTC. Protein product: CASSSERGTPYEQYF.

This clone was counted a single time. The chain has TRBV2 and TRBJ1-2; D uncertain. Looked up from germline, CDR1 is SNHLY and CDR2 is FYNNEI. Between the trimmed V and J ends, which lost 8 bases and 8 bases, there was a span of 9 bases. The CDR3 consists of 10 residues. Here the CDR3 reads CASATGGYTF. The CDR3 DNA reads TGTGCCAGCGCTACTGGAGGCTACACCTTC.

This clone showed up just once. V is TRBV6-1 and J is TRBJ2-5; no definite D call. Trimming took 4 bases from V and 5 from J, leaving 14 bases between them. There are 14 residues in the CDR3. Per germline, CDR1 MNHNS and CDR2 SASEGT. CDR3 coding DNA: TGTGCCAGCAGTGTTCTTGACCTGGGGGAGACCCAGTACTTC. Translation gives CASSVLDLGETQYF.

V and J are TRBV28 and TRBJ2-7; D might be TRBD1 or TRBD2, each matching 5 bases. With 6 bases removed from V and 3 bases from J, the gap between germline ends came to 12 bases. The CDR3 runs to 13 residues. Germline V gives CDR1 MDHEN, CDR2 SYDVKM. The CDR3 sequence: CASRRGANYEQYF. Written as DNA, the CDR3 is TGTGCCAGCAGAAGGGGAGCAAACTACGAGCAGTACTTC. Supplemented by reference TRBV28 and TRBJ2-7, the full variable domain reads DVKVTQSSRYLVKRTGEKVFLECVQDMDHENMFWYRQDPGLGLRLIYFSYDVKMKEKGDIPEGYSVSREKKERFSLILESASTNQTSMYLCASRRGANYEQYFGPGTRLTVT.

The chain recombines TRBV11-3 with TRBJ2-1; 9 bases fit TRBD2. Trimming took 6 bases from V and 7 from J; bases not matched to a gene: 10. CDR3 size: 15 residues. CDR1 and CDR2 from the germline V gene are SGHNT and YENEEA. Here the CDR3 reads CASSTGTSTRNEQFF. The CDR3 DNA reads TGTGCCAGCAGTACCGGGACTAGCACTAGAAATGAGCAGTTCTTC.